Below, 4 T cell receptor beta chains from the same sample are listed, as sequenced in a study of memory CD4+ T cells and cytomegalovirus serostatus. The repertoire was sequenced with immunoSEQ multiplex PCR; TCRdb's copy has only in-frame clones and lacks some. The sample lists 85,000 to 100,000 clones, over 70% seen once, with 3.6% in the top ten. The sort gate was single viable CD3+CD4+CD8-CD45RO+ cells for memory CD4+ T cells. The sample taken for sequencing was memory CD4+ T cells from blood. Receptors were obtained from an adult in good health and CMV-seropositive.

This sequence joins TRBV7-2 and TRBJ2-5; 8 bases agree with TRBD2. V lost 5 bases to trimming and J lost 4 bases; unmatched junction nucleotides: 3. The CDR3 runs to 13 residues. Germline values: CDR1 SGHTA, CDR2 FQGNSA. CDR3: CASSKTSAETQYF. The CDR3 DNA is TGTGCCAGCAGCAAGACTAGCGCAGAGACCCAGTACTTC.

CDR3 bases: TGCGCCAGCAGCTCAACTAGCGGGTGGGAGACCCAGTACTTC. Amino acids: CASSSTSGWETQYF. This chain links TRBV5-1 with TRBJ2-5; 9 nucleotides line up with TRBD2. This CDR3 contains 14 residues. Germline lookup yields CDR1 SGHRS and CDR2 YFSETQ. Trimming cost V 3 bases and J 5 bases; bases outside gene matches: 5.

The gene calls are TRBV5-1 and TRBJ2-2; D tentatively reads TRBD1 or TRBD2 (5 bases each). The V end lost 2 bases, the J end lost 1 base, and 9 bases lay between the germline ends. Per germline, CDR1 SGHRS and CDR2 YFSETQ. The CDR3 is 15 amino acids. The CDR3 DNA reads TGCGCCAGCAGCTTAGGGACGGAGAACACCGGGGAGCTGTTTTTT. Its protein product is CASSLGTENTGELFF.

This clone was seen a few times. V and J are TRBV5-6 and TRBJ2-1; D is perhaps TRBD2 (5 bases). CDR3 length: 14 amino acids. CDR1 and CDR2 from the germline V gene are SGHDT and YYEEEE. The ends were cut back, 0 bases at V and 4 bases at J, with 8 bases in the middle. The CDR3 is CASSLGGLYNEQFF. CDR3 DNA: TGTGCCAGCAGCTTGGGCGGGCTGTACAATGAGCAGTTCTTC.